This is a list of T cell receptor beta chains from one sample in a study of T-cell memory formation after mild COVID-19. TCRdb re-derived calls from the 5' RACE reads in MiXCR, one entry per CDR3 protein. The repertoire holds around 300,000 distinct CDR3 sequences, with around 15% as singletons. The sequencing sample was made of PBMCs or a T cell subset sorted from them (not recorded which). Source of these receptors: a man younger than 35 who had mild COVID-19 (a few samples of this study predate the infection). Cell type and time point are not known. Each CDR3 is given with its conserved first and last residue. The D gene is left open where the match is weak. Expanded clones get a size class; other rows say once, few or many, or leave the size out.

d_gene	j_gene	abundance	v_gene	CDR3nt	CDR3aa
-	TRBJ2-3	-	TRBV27	TGTGCCAGCAGTTCCAGGTCCGGGGGAGATACGCAGTATTTT	CASSSRSGGDTQYF
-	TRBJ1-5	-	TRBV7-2	TGTGCCAGCAGCTGGGTCAACAATCAGCCCCAGCATTTT	CASSWVNNQPQHF
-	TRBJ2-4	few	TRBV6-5	TGTGCCAGCGCACGGGGGTTTCCGACCAAAAACATTCAGTACTTC	CASARGFPTKNIQYF
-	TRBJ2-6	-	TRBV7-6	TGTGCCAGCAGCGGGGGCCCCTCTGGGGCCAACGTCCTGACTTTC	CASSGGPSGANVLTF
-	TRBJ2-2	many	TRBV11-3	TGTGCCAGCAGCCCAGGGGCCGGGGAGCTGTTTTTT	CASSPGAGELFF
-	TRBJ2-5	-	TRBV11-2	TGTGCCAGCAGCCTCCGACTAGATGCGGCCCAAGAGACCCAGTACTTC	CASSLRLDAAQETQYF
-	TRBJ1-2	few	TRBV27	TGTGCCAGCAGTTTCCGACGGGAAAACTATGGCTACACCTTC	CASSFRRENYGYTF
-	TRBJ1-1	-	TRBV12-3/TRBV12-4	TGTGCCAGCAGTCCGCAGACAGACTTAGGCACTGAAGCTTTCTTT	CASSPQTDLGTEAFF
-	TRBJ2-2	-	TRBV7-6	TGTGCCAGCCACAACACCGGGGAGCTGTTTTTT	CASHNTGELFF
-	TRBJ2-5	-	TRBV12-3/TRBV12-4	TGTGCCAGCAGTGAGGGGCCCCTTTGGGCCCAGTACTTC	CASSEGPLWAQYF
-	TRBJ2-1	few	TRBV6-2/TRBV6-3	TGTGCCAGCAGAACTACAGGGACCAATGAGCAGTTCTTC	CASRTTGTNEQFF
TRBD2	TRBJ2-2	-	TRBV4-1	TGCGCCAGCAGCCTCTGGACTAGCGGGGGTCACGGGGAGCTGTTTTTT	CASSLWTSGGHGELFF
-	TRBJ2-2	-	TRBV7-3	TGTGCCAGCAGCTTTATACCTAACACCGGGGAGCTGTTTTTT	CASSFIPNTGELFF
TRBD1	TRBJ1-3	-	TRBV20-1	TGCAGTGCTAGCACTCAGGGGGCCGGAAACACCATATATTTT	CSASTQGAGNTIYF
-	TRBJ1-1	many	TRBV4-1	TGCGCCAGCAGCCACTACGGCGGGAACACTGAAGCTTTCTTT	CASSHYGGNTEAFF
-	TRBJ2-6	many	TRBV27	TGTGCCAGTAGACGGAACTCTGGGGCCAACGTCCTGACTTTC	CASRRNSGANVLTF
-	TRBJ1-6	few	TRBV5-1	TGCGCCAGCAGCTTGGCACCGGCAGATACTAATTCACCCCTCCACTTT	CASSLAPADTNSPLHF
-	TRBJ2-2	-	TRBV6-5	TGTGCCAGCAGTTTCTCCAGGGCTCCCGGGGAGCTGTTTTTT	CASSFSRAPGELFF
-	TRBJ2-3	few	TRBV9	TGTGCCAGCAGCGTTGGGGGTCTCTGGGCAGATACGCAGTATTTT	CASSVGGLWADTQYF
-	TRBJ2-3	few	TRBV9	TGTGCCAGCAGCGTAGGGCACAGCGGGTCCACAGATACGCAGTATTTT	CASSVGHSGSTDTQYF
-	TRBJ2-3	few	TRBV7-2	TGTGCCAGCAGCTTAAATTTTCGGTGGCTTACTACCACAGATACGCAGTATTTT	CASSLNFRWLTTTDTQYF
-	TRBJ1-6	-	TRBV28	TGTGCCAGCAGTTTCCCTGGGGGGCCACCCCTCCACTTT	CASSFPGGPPLHF
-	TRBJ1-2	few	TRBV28	TGTGCCAGCAGTTTGGCAGGGGCTAAAGGCTACACCTTC	CASSLAGAKGYTF